This TCR beta chain derives from a study of cytomegalovirus exposure and HLA in healthy donors. Healthy bone marrow donors made up the donors. In regard to this clone: What it binds is not known.

Regarding the study as a whole: Several top significant clusters appeared, in a later analysis, to be linked to common viral pathogens. The study reported that TCR beta sequences accurately predicted HLA-A and HLA-B alleles in most subjects.

Per the germline V gene, CDR1 is ENHRY and CDR2 is SYGVKD. The CDR3 is 15 amino acids. With 3 bases clipped from V and 8 bases from J, the junction kept 5 bases outside the gene matches. The PCR made use of 60 Vbeta and 13 Jbeta primers. This table comes from immunoSEQ multiplex PCR, and its TCRdb copy is limited to in-frame clones, with some not included. The sample has about 96,000 clones, 70% to 85% seen once. This chain links TRBV10-3 with TRBJ1-4; TRBD1 aligns across 11 bases. The TCR sequence derives from a man aged 25 to 40 in good health and CMV-seronegative. The sequenced sample consisted of PBMCs. CDR3 bases: TGTGCCATCAGTGACCCCGGGACAGGGGGGGAAAAACTGTTTTTT. As protein: CAISDPGTGGEKLFF.